These T cell receptor beta chains were read from a single sample in a study of T-cell reconstitution after alpha-beta-depleted transplantation in children. TCRdb ran MiXCR on the PCR reads and lists one entry per CDR3 protein. This table holds about 610,000 distinct CDR3 sequences, over 9.5% found once. This material consisted of PBMCs from the stem cell graft donor, taken from the stem cell graft. These receptors came from a human donor who donated a stem cell graft to a child with acute myeloid leukemia. Both conserved end residues are part of each CDR3.

TRBJ2-3 | TRBV9 | CASSVVVGADTQYF
TRBJ2-2 | TRBV7-9 | CASSKGQDHTGELFF
TRBJ2-7 | TRBV20-1 | CSARDLAQAYEQYF
TRBJ1-1 | TRBV5-1 | CASSVQGRNTEAFF
TRBJ2-5 | TRBV12-3/TRBV12-4 | CASREGQMMETQYF
TRBJ2-5 | TRBV18 | CASSPVEETQYF
TRBJ1-1 | TRBV5-1 | CASSLGAVNTEAFF
TRBJ2-1 | TRBV9 | CASSVRAASEDEQFF
TRBJ2-1 | TRBV24-1 | CATSDSTLSFNEQFF
TRBJ2-2 | TRBV6-1 | CASSSQHRELFF
TRBJ2-1 | TRBV6-1 | CASTFSGPDYNEQFF
TRBJ2-5 | TRBV5-1 | CASSFSGTDKETQYF
TRBJ2-3 | TRBV5-1 | CASSAPLAGERYTQYF
TRBJ1-1 | TRBV4-1 | CASSQATGGVRTEAFF
TRBJ1-6 | TRBV20-1 | CSARNRVDSPLHF
TRBJ2-1 | TRBV6-1 | CASRSISASSYNEQFF
TRBJ2-7 | TRBV12-3/TRBV12-4 | CASSFRDSTYEQYF
TRBJ2-3 | TRBV5-6 | CASSLGLAGGPPYF
TRBJ1-2 | TRBV5-5 | CASSLAGGGVPYGYTF
TRBJ2-5 | TRBV29-1 | CSGGTSGFQETQYF
TRBJ2-7 | TRBV20-1 | CSAGTSGRGNEQYF
TRBJ2-1 | TRBV11-1 | CATTVGTSGNNEQFF
TRBJ2-7 | TRBV5-1 | CASSPSDGDPYEQYF
TRBJ2-3 | TRBV20-1 | CSASPGQITDTQYF
TRBJ2-3 | TRBV7-2 | CASSPLLMDTQYF
TRBJ2-3 | TRBV9 | CASSAPASGYSDTQYF
TRBJ2-3 | TRBV10-3 | CAISERGADTQYF
TRBJ2-7 | TRBV3-1 | CASSQRVLAGSYEQYF
TRBJ2-5 | TRBV20-1 | CSARDLRAGRETQYF
TRBJ2-1 | TRBV28 | CASSFFSGSTDEQFF
TRBJ1-1 | TRBV29-1 | CSSPEAFF
TRBJ2-1 | TRBV20-1 | CSASLSGSSYNEQFF
TRBJ2-7 | TRBV20-1 | CSAADVAGVYEQYF
TRBJ2-2 | TRBV27 | CASSGLAAMNTGELFF
TRBJ2-5 | TRBV6-1 | CASSVTGDVTQYF
TRBJ2-1 | TRBV7-9 | CASSSVVGDEQFF
TRBJ1-5 | TRBV20-1 | CSALDPLSNQPQHF
TRBJ2-7 | TRBV7-6 | CASSSPIRGGRAYEQYF
TRBJ2-6 | TRBV30 | CAWSVPGGAGANVLTF
TRBJ2-7 | TRBV6-2/TRBV6-3 | CASSYRSAGLSYEQYF
TRBJ2-1 | TRBV30 | CAWSSGTSQPVNEQFF
TRBJ2-1 | TRBV20-1 | CSAGHLSYNEQFF
TRBJ1-2 | TRBV9 | CASSLPGTVDGYTF
TRBJ2-1 | TRBV12-3/TRBV12-4 | CASSSRLAGLSYNEQFF
TRBJ1-6 | TRBV6-4 | CASSEHVQGSPLHF
TRBJ2-7 | TRBV29-1 | CPVSLSNYEQYF